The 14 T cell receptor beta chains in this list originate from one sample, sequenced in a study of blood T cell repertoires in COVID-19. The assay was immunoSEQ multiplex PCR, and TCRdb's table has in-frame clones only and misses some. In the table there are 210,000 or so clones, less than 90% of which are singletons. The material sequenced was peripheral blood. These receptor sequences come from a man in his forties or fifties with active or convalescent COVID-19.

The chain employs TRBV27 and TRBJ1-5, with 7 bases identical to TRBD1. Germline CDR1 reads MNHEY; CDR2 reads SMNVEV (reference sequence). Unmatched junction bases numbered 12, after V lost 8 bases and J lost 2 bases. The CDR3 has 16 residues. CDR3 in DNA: TGTGCCAGCGCCCTTTTACGACAGGGAGGCAATCAGCCCCAGCATTTT. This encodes CASALLRQGGNQPQHF.

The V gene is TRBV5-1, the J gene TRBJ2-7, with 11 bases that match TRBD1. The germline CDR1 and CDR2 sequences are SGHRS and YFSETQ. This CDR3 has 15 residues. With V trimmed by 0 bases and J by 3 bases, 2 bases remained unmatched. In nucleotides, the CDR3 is TGCGCCAGCAGCTTGGTAGGGACAGGGGGCTACGAGCAGTACTTC. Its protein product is CASSLVGTGGYEQYF.

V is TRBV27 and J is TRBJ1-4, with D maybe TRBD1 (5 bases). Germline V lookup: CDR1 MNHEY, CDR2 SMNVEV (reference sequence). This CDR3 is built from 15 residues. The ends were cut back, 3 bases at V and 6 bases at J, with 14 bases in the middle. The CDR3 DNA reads TGTGCCAGCAGTTTTCAACCCAGGGAAGATGAAAAACTGTTTTTT. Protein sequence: CASSFQPREDEKLFF.

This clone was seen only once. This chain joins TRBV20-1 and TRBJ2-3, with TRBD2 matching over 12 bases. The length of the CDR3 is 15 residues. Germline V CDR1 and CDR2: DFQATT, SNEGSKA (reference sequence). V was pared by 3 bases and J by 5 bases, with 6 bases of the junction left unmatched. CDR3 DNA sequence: TGCAGTGCTAGTGGTCGGACTAGCGGGAAAGATACGCAGTATTTT. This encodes CSASGRTSGKDTQYF.

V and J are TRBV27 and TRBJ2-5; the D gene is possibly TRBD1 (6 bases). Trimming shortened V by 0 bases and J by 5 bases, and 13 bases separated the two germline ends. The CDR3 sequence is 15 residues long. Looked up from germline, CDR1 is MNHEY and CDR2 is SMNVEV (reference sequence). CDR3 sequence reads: CASSLSPTGTETQYF. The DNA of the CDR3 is TGTGCCAGCAGTTTATCCCCGACAGGTACCGAGACCCAGTACTTC.

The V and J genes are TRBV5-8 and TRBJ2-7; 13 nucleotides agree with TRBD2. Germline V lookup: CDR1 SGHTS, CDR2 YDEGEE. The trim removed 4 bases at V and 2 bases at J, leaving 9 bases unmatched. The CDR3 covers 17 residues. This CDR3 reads CASSRTSGGLLTYEQYF. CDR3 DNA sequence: TGTGCCAGCAGCCGGACTAGCGGGGGCCTCCTAACCTACGAGCAGTACTTC.

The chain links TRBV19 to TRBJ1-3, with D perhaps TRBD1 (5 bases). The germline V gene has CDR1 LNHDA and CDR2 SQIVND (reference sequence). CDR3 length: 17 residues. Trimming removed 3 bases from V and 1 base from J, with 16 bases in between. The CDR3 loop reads CASSIPGRSGSGNTIYF. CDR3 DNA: TGTGCCAGTAGTATCCCAGGGAGGAGTGGATCTGGAAACACCATATATTTT.

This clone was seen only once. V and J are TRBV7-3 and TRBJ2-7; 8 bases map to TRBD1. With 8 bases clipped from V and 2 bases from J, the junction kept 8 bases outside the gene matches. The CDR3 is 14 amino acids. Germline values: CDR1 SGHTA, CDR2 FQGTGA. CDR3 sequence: CASAPGQGPYEQYF. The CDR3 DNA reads TGTGCCAGCGCCCCCGGACAGGGTCCCTACGAGCAGTACTTC.

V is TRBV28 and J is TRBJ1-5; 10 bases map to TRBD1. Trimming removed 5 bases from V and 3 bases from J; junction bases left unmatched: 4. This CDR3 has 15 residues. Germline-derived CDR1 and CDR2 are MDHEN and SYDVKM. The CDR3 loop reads CASSGGQGFNQPQHF. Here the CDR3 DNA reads TGTGCCAGCAGTGGGGGACAGGGGTTCAATCAGCCCCAGCATTTT.

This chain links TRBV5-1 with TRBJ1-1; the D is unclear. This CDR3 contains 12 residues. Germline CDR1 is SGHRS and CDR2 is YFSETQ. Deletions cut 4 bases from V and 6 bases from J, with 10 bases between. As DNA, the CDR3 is TGCGCCAGCAGCACCGACATGGCTGAAGCTTTCTTT. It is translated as CASSTDMAEAFF.

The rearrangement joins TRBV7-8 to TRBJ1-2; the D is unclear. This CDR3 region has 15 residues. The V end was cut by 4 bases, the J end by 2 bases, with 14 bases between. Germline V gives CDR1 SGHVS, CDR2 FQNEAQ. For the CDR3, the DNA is TGTGCCAGCAGCTCATGGGAGATTCAAAACTATGGCTACACCTTC. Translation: CASSSWEIQNYGYTF.

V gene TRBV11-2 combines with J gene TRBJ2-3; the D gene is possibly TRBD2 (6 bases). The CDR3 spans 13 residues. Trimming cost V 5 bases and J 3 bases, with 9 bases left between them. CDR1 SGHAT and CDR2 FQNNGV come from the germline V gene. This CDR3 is CASSPGGTDTQYF. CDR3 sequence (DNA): TGTGCCAGCAGCCCCGGGGGAACAGATACGCAGTATTTT.

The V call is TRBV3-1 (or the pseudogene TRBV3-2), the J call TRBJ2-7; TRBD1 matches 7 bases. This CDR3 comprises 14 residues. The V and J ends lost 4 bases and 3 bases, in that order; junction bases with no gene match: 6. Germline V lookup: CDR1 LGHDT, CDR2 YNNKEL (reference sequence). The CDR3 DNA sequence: TGTGCCAGCAGCCCGTCCCGGGACAGCTACGAGCAGTACTTC. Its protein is CASSPSRDSYEQYF.

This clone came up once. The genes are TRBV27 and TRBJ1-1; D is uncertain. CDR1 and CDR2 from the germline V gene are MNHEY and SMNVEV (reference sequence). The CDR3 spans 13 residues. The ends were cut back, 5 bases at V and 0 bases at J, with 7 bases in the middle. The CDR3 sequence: CASSGHMNTEAFF. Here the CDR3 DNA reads TGTGCCAGCAGTGGGCACATGAACACTGAAGCTTTCTTT.